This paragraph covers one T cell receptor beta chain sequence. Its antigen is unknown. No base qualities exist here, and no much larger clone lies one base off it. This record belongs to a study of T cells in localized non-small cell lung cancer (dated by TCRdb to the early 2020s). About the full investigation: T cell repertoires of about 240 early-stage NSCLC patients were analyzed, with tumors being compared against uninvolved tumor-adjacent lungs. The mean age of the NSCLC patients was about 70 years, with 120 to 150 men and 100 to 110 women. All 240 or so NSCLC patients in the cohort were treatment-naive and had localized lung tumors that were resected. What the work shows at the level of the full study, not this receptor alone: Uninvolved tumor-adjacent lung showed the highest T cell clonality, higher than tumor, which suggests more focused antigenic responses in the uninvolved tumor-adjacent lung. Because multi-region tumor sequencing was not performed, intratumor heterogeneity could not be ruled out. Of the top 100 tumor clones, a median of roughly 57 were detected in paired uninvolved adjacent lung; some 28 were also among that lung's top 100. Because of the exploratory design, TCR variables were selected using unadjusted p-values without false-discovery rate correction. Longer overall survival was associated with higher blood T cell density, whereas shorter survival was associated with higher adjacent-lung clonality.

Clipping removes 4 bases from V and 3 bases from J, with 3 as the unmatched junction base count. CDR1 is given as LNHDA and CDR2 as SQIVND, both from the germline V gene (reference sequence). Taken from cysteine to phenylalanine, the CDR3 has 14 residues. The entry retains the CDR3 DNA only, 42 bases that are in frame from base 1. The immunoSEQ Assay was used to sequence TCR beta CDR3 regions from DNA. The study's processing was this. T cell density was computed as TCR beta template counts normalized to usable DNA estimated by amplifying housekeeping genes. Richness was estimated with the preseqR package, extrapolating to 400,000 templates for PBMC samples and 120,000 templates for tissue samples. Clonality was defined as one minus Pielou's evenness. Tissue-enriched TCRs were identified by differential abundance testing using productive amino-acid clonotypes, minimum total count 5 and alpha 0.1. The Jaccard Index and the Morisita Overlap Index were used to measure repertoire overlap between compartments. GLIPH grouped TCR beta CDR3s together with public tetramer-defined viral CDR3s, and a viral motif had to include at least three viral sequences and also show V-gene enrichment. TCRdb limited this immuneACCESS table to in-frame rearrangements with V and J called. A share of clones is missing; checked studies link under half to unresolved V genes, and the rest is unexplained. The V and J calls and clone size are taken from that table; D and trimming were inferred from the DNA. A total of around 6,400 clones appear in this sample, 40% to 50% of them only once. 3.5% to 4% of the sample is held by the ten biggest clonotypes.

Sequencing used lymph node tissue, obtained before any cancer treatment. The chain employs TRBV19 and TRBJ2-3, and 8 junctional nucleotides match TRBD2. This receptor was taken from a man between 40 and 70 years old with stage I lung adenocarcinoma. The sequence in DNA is TGTGCCAGTAGTACAGGGACTAGGACAGATACGCAGTATTTT. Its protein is CASSTGTRTDTQYF.